The rows below give T cell receptor beta chains drawn from one sample of a study of PD-1 blockade in classical Hodgkin lymphoma. The protocol was immunoSEQ multiplex PCR, while the TCRdb copy is restricted to in-frame clones and leaves out a portion. The data hold about 58,000 clones, with 91% observed a single time. Sequencing used peripheral blood mononuclear cells (PBMCs), obtained before the second cycle of nivolumab. These receptors originate from a human donor with classical Hodgkin lymphoma. The CDR3 runs from the conserved cysteine through the conserved F or W. Size values are once, few and many counts, or a class for expanded clones, and some rows have none.

V	size	J	CDR3
TRBV10-3	.	TRBJ2-5	CAISVGQEETQYF
TRBV5-6	.	TRBJ2-7	CASSLDPSGYEQYF
TRBV4-2	once	TRBJ1-5	CASSQDGDQPQHF
TRBV18	.	TRBJ2-7	CASSPTGTYEQYF
TRBV14	.	TRBJ2-1	CTSSQERLAGAREQFF
TRBV27	.	TRBJ1-1	CASSLDRAMNTEAFF
TRBV6-6	.	TRBJ1-4	CASSYTGQAEKLFF
TRBV20-1	.	TRBJ1-1	CSAWWGEAFF
TRBV19	.	TRBJ1-4	CASSWTGDGEKLFF
TRBV7-9	.	TRBJ2-7	CASSLAERAYEQYF
TRBV5-1	.	TRBJ2-3	CASSINPGLEWGTDTQYF
TRBV7-8	.	TRBJ2-7	CASSLKWFRDRAYEQYF
TRBV4-3	once	TRBJ2-1	CASSQDGVAAYNEQFF
TRBV15	once	TRBJ2-1	CATGLAGTYNEQFF
TRBV10-3	.	TRBJ2-1	CAISESAGVGNEQFF
TRBV18	.	TRBJ2-2	CASSPTEAPGELFF
TRBV20-1	.	TRBJ2-3	CSASGPDTQYF
TRBV7-2	.	TRBJ2-7	CASSFGTTYEQYF
TRBV5-4	.	TRBJ1-2	CASSSIRDRVNYGYTF
TRBV9	.	TRBJ2-7	CASSVTGTFYEQYF
TRBV19	.	TRBJ1-5	CASRSPVDSINQPQHF
TRBV27	.	TRBJ2-7	CASSFGLSSYEQYF
TRBV5-1	.	TRBJ2-2	CASSPRLGTANTGELFF
TRBV27	.	TRBJ2-2	CASSPSIGTGELFF
TRBV30	.	TRBJ1-1	CAWSPLNTEAFF
TRBV7-9	once	TRBJ2-7	CASTRTGGNEQYF
TRBV29-1	.	TRBJ2-2	CSVEGGPTEELFF
TRBV30	.	TRBJ1-2	CAGWTGPIYGYTF
TRBV9	.	TRBJ2-5	CASSVGFRGGETQYF
TRBV5-3	once	TRBJ2-7	CARSLGLAGSYEQYF
TRBV5-6	.	TRBJ2-7	CASSLAGVPYEQYF
TRBV7-2	.	TRBJ2-5	CASSLGSSGASETQYF
TRBV9	.	TRBJ2-7	CASSAAGGAYEQYF
TRBV25-1	.	TRBJ1-2	CASSERQKGSGYTF
TRBV19	.	TRBJ1-6	CASSITVGGFSPLHF
TRBV9	.	TRBJ2-1	CASSQVGTSSYNEQFF
TRBV5-6	once	TRBJ2-7	CASSWGQGLGSYYEQYF
TRBV27	.	TRBJ1-6	CASRTTGGISPLHF
TRBV5-1	.	TRBJ1-2	CASSFPGTGENYGYTF
TRBV7-6	once	TRBJ2-1	CASSYGSSLGEQFF
TRBV27	.	TRBJ2-2	CASISGGWDTGELFF
TRBV2	.	TRBJ1-5	CASSDQRRGTNQPQHF
TRBV4-1	.	TRBJ1-5	CASSQDGWSNQPQHF
TRBV5-1	few	TRBJ2-7	CASSLLVGESREQYF
TRBV5-1	.	TRBJ2-6	CASSLVPSGSSGANVLTF
TRBV7-6	.	TRBJ2-2	CASSLFPTGVSTGELFF
TRBV7-9	.	TRBJ1-2	CASSLEGGTNYGYTF
TRBV28	.	TRBJ1-2	CASMGGESYGYTF
TRBV5-4	.	TRBJ2-1	CASSLGSSPWSGSFYEQFF
TRBV9	.	TRBJ1-1	CASSVGQGAVAEAFF
TRBV27	.	TRBJ1-5	CASSSLLGGRRNQPQHF
TRBV5-4	once	TRBJ2-3	CASSLTLAGDTDTQYF
TRBV9	.	TRBJ2-7	CASSPPGHDEQYF
TRBV7-9	few	TRBJ1-5	CASSLTVQPQHF